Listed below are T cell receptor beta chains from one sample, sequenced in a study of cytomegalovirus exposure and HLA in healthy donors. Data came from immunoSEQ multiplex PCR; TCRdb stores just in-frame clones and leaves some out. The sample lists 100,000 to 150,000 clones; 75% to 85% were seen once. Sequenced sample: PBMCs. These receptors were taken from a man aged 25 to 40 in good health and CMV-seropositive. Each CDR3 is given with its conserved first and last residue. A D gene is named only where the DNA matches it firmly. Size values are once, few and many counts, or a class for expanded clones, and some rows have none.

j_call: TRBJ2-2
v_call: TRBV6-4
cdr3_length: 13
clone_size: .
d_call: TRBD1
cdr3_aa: CAGNRGDTGELFF
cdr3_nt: TGTGCCGGGAACAGGGGCGACACCGGGGAGCTGTTTTTT

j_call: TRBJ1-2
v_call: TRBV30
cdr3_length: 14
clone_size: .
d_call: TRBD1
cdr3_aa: CAWSVEWDRYGYTF
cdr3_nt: TGTGCCTGGAGTGTTGAATGGGACAGATATGGCTACACCTTC

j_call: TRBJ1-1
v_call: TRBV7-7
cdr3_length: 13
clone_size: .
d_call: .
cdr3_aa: CASSLSGSTEAFF
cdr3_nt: TGTGCCAGCAGCTTATCGGGGAGCACTGAAGCTTTCTTT

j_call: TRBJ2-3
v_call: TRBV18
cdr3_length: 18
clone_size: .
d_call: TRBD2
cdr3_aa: CASSPLRTSGGFTDTQYF
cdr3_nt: TGTGCCAGCTCACCACTCCGGACTAGCGGGGGGTTTACAGATACGCAGTATTTT

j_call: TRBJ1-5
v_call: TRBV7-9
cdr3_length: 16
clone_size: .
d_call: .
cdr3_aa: CASSLGGAGANQPQHF
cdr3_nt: TGTGCCAGCAGCTTAGGGGGCGCGGGAGCAAATCAGCCCCAGCATTTT

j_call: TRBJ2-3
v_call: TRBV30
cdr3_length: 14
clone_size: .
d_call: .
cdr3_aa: CAWSALAHTDTQYF
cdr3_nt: TGTGCCTGGAGTGCCCTAGCCCACACAGATACGCAGTATTTT

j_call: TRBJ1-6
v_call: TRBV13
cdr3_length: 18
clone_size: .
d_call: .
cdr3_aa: CASSPAGRLSSYNSPLHF
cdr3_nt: TGTGCCAGCAGCCCGGCGGGTCGTCTGAGCTCCTATAATTCACCCCTCCACTTT

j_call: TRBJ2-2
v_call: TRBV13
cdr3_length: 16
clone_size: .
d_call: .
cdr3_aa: CASSTRQASNTGELFF
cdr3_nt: TGTGCCAGCAGCACTCGACAGGCGTCGAACACCGGGGAGCTGTTTTTT

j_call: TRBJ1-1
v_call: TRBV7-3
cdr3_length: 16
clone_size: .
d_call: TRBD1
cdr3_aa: CASSSSPTGGLTEAFF
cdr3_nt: TGTGCCAGCAGCTCCAGCCCGACAGGGGGTCTTACTGAAGCTTTCTTT

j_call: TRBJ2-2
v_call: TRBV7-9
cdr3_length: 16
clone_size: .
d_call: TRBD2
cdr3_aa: CASSPWGGKNTGELFF
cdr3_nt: TGTGCCAGCAGCCCCTGGGGGGGGAAGAACACCGGGGAGCTGTTTTTT

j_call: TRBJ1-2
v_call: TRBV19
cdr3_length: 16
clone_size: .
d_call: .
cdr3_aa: CASYNRDTVRLYGYTF
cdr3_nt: TGTGCCAGTTATAACCGGGACACCGTTCGTCTCTATGGCTACACCTTC

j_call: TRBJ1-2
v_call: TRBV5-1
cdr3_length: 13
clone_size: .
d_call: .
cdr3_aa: CASSQSGGYGYTF
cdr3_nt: TGCGCCAGCAGCCAGTCCGGAGGCTATGGCTACACCTTC

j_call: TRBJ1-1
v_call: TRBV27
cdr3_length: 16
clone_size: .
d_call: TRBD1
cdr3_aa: CASSLSRGGVSTEAFF
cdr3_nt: TGTGCCAGCAGTTTATCGCGAGGGGGCGTTAGTACTGAAGCTTTCTTT

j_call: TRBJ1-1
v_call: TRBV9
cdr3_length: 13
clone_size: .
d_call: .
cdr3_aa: CASSAAPGGEAFF
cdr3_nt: TGTGCCAGCAGCGCCGCGCCCGGAGGTGAAGCTTTCTTT

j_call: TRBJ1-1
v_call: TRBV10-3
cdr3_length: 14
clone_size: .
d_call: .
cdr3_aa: CAISRQTSNTEAFF
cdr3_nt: TGTGCCATCAGTAGACAGACTTCCAACACTGAAGCTTTCTTT

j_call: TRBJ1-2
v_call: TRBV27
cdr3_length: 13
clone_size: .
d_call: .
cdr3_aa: CASSEQGFGGYTF
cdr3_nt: TGTGCCAGCAGTGAACAGGGATTCGGAGGCTACACCTTC

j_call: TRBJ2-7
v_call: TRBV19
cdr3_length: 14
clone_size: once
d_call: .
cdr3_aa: CASSSQGGSYEQYF
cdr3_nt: TGTGCCAGTAGTAGTCAGGGGGGATCCTACGAGCAGTACTTC

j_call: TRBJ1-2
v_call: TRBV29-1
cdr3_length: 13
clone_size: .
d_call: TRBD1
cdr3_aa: CSVEAWTGDGYTF
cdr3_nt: TGCAGCGTTGAGGCCTGGACAGGGGATGGCTACACCTTC

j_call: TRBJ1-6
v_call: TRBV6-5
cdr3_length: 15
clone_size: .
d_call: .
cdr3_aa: CASRGDREENSPLHF
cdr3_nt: TGTGCCAGCAGAGGGGATCGGGAGGAAAATTCACCCCTCCACTTT

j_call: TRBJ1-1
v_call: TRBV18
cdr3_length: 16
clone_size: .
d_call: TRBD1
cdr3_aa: CASSPSTGGRDTEAFF
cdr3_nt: TGTGCCAGCTCACCATCGACAGGGGGCCGGGATACTGAAGCTTTCTTT

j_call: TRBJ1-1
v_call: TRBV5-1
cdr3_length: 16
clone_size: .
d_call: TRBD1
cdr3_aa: CASSRDRGLVDTEAFF
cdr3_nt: TGCGCCAGCAGCCGGGACAGGGGGCTAGTGGACACTGAAGCTTTCTTT

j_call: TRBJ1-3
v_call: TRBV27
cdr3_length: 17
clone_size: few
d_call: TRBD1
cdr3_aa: CASSRAGGWDSGNTIYF
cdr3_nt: TGTGCCAGCAGCAGAGCAGGGGGATGGGACTCTGGAAACACCATATATTTT

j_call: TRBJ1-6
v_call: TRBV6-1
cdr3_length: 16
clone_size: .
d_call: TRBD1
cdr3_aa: CASSEVRTGGDSPLHF
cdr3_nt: TGTGCCAGCAGTGAAGTAAGGACAGGGGGCGATTCACCCCTCCACTTT

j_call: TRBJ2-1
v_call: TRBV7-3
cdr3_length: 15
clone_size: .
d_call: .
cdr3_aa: CASSLDSLSYNEQFF
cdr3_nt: TGTGCCAGCAGCTTAGACTCGCTCTCCTACAATGAGCAGTTCTTC

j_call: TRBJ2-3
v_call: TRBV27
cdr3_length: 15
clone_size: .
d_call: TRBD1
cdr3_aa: CASTSTGTGTDTQYF
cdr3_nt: TGTGCCAGCACCTCGACCGGGACAGGGACAGATACGCAGTATTTT

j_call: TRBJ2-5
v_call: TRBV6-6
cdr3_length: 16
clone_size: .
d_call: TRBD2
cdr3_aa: CASSYFTSGALETQYF
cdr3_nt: TGTGCCAGCAGTTACTTTACTAGCGGGGCCTTAGAGACCCAGTACTTC